This is a list of T cell receptor beta chains from one sample in a study of blood T cells in healthy people across ages. One entry per CDR3 protein results from TCRdb running MiXCR on the 5' RACE reads. The sample holds about 1.5 million distinct CDR3 sequences, about 40% seen once. Sequenced sample: blood. These receptors were collected from a woman aged 18-30 years in good health. The CDR3 runs from the conserved cysteine through the conserved F or W. Each record gives: J gene, CDR3 length, clone size, V gene, D gene, CDR3 DNA, CDR3 protein. A D gene is named only where the DNA matches it firmly. Size is omitted from some rows. Given values are once, few, many or a class for expanded clones.

TRBJ2-7,15,-,TRBV18,TRBD1,TGTGCCAGCTCACCAGGACAGGCAGTTTTCTACGAGCAGTACTTC,CASSPGQAVFYEQYF
TRBJ2-3,14,few,TRBV7-9,-,TGTGCCAGCAGCTCCGTGGGTGGCACAGATACGCAGTATTTT,CASSSVGGTDTQYF
TRBJ2-5,11,many,TRBV7-2,-,TGTGCCAGCAGCTTAGGGAAGACCCAGTACTTC,CASSLGKTQYF
TRBJ1-1,13,-,TRBV5-1,TRBD1,TGCGCCACCAAGGACAGGACGAACACTGAAGCTTTCTTT,CATKDRTNTEAFF
TRBJ2-6,14,many,TRBV24-1,-,TGTGCCACCAGTGGAGGGACTGGGGCCAACGTCCTGACTTTC,CATSGGTGANVLTF
TRBJ1-4,14,-,TRBV6-1,-,TGTGCCAGCAGGGCCGGGACAAGAAATGAAAAACTGTTTTTT,CASRAGTRNEKLFF
TRBJ2-1,20,-,TRBV4-1,TRBD2,TGCGCCAGCAGCCACTCAACCGGGACAGTGGGACTAGCGGCCTACAATGAGCAGTTCTTC,CASSHSTGTVGLAAYNEQFF
TRBJ2-1,11,many,TRBV29-1,-,TGCAGCGTGGACTATTACAATGAGCAGTTCTTC,CSVDYYNEQFF
TRBJ2-1,12,few,TRBV29-1,-,TGCAGCGTTGAAATGTTGCTTGAGACCCAGTTCTTC,CSVEMLLETQFF
TRBJ2-7,12,many,TRBV29-1,-,TGCAGCGGGAAATCGAGCTCCTACGAGCAGTACTTC,CSGKSSSYEQYF
TRBJ2-1,18,-,TRBV21-1,-,TGTGCCAGCAGCAAAGCGCTACTGGAGGGGTCCATATACAATGAGCAGTTCTTC,CASSKALLEGSIYNEQFF
TRBJ1-1,13,few,TRBV11-1,-,TGTGCCAGCAGCTTAGCATATAATTCTGAAGCTTTCTTT,CASSLAYNSEAFF
TRBJ2-7,15,-,TRBV3-1,TRBD2,TGTGCCAGCAGCCAAGCCGCGGGGGATACGGACGAGCAGTACTTC,CASSQAAGDTDEQYF
TRBJ1-2,15,once,TRBV5-1,TRBD1,TGCGCCAGCAGCTTCCTGACAGGGGTCCTCTATGGCTACACCTTC,CASSFLTGVLYGYTF
TRBJ2-7,14,-,TRBV10-3,-,TGTGCCATCCACGACGGGGGGCTCTCCTACGAGCAGTACTTC,CAIHDGGLSYEQYF
TRBJ1-1,14,-,TRBV2,TRBD1,TGTGCCAGCAGGGATGGGACAGGGGGGACTGAAGCTTTCTTT,CASRDGTGGTEAFF
TRBJ1-2,16,-,TRBV7-2,-,TGTGCCAGCAGCTTAGGGTTAGGGGGGACAAACTATGGCTACACCTTC,CASSLGLGGTNYGYTF
TRBJ2-7,18,-,TRBV7-2,TRBD1,TGTGCCAGCGGTGACCTGAAGAACAGGGGGCCTTCCTCCTACGAGCAGTACTTC,CASGDLKNRGPSSYEQYF
TRBJ2-7,12,-,TRBV20-1,-,TGCAGTGCTAAACGGGGCTCCTACGAGCAGTACTTC,CSAKRGSYEQYF
TRBJ2-2,15,-,TRBV29-1,TRBD1,TGCAGCGTCGTCACCGGGACAGGGAGAACCGGGGAGCTGTTTTTT,CSVVTGTGRTGELFF
TRBJ1-1,14,few,TRBV10-3,TRBD1,TGTGCCATCAGTGAGGGGACAGGGAACACTGAAGCTTTCTTT,CAISEGTGNTEAFF
TRBJ2-7,13,-,TRBV5-6,-,TGTGCCAGCAGCGGGTCGTTGAGTACCGAGCAGTACTTC,CASSGSLSTEQYF
TRBJ2-7,12,-,TRBV6-2/TRBV6-3,-,TGTGCCACCAGGCAGGGTACCAACGAGCAGTACTTC,CATRQGTNEQYF
TRBJ2-3,16,few,TRBV5-1,TRBD1,TGCGCCAGCAGCTTGCTGGGGGACAGAAGCACAGATACGCAGTATTTT,CASSLLGDRSTDTQYF
TRBJ2-2,16,-,TRBV10-2,TRBD2,TGCGCCAGCAGTCCCCTCCTAGCGGGAGGGCCCGGGGAGCTGTTTTTT,CASSPLLAGGPGELFF
TRBJ2-3,13,once,TRBV10-2,-,TGCGCCATCCTATTCGCTAGCACAGATACGCAGTATTTT,CAILFASTDTQYF
TRBJ2-7,14,-,TRBV10-3,TRBD2,TGTGCCATCAGTGAGACTAGCGGGATCTACGAGCAGTACTTC,CAISETSGIYEQYF
TRBJ1-5,14,-,TRBV5-5,-,TGTGCCAGCAGTTTGCCAGGAGCTAATCAGCCCCAGCATTTT,CASSLPGANQPQHF
TRBJ2-5,13,-,TRBV20-1,TRBD1,TGCAGTGCTAGACGGCAGGGGGAAGAGACCCAGTACTTC,CSARRQGEETQYF
TRBJ1-2,18,-,TRBV7-2,TRBD1,TGTGCCAGCAGCTCTAGCCCCCCTCGGGACAGGGACCCATATGGCTACACCTTC,CASSSSPPRDRDPYGYTF
TRBJ2-3,15,-,TRBV6-2/TRBV6-3,TRBD1,TGTGCCAGCAGCCGAACTCAGGGGGCTACAGATACGCAGTATTTT,CASSRTQGATDTQYF
TRBJ2-3,18,-,TRBV27,TRBD2,TGTGCCAGCAGTTTATCACCCGGTAGCGGGGTCCGAACAGATACGCAGTATTTT,CASSLSPGSGVRTDTQYF